The entry below gives a single T cell receptor (beta chain) sequence along with its context. It has no known antigen specificity. No base quality values were provided; no much bigger clone lies one nucleotide off. TCRbeta rearrangements were sequenced from genomic DNA using the immunoSEQ assay at survey resolution. In the paper's pipeline: In the TCR sequencing data, the lowest productive clonotype frequency that could be detected was 2.59 x 10-5. Only productive TCRbeta rearrangements, meaning sequences that were complete and in-frame, were kept for the analyses. Sample clonality was computed as Simpson clonality in the immunoSEQ Analyzer version 3.0. Based on frequency, clones were grouped as very rare, small, medium, large (1-20%) or hyperexpanded (>20%). Generation probabilities were estimated with OLGA 1.2.3, V-gene circos plots were made with VDJtools, specificities were searched in VDJdb, and CDR3 motifs were identified with GLIPH. As stored in TCRdb, this immuneACCESS dataset retains in-frame rearrangements with V and J assigned. A fraction of the clones does not appear; measured against another copy, unresolved V genes explain less than half of the discrepancy, and the remainder lacks a known reason. V and J calls and clone size come straight from that table; D and trimming were deduced from the DNA. The sample profile shows fewer than 35,000 clones; roughly 88% of them were found once. Of the sample, approximately 0.94% is held by the ten largest clones.

Buffy coats from roughly 37 blood donors, supplied by the Finnish Red Cross blood service, were used as healthy controls. All TCR-sequenced material derived from peripheral blood: patient blood samples and healthy donor buffy coats. Peripheral blood mononuclear cells were isolated by Ficoll-Hypaque gradient centrifugation. CD4+ cells were magnetically purified from the buffy coats of healthy controls. The Gentra Puregene Cell and Tissue kit was used for genomic DNA extraction, and quantification was performed on a Qubit 2.0 fluorometer. CDR1 and CDR2 were assigned from the germline V gene as SQVTM and ANQGSEA. Cut back by 7 bases and 5 bases, the V and J ends lie 21 bases apart. The CDR3 spans 15 residues, from the cysteine through the phenylalanine. Here the CDR3 DNA is all that survives: 45 bases in frame from base 1. This specimen comes from a study of STAT5B mutations in CD4+ large granular lymphocyte leukemia (dated by TCRdb to between 2021 and 2024). A note on the overall study: Among the healthy controls, the CDR3 'QG' motif was associated with a particular HLA allele. The study compared the TCRbeta repertoires of patients with CD4+ T-cell large granular lymphocyte leukemia against those of healthy blood donors. Flow cytometry performed on FACSCanto II or FACSVerse showed that the purified fractions had more than 95% purity among lymphocytes.

Results and caveats for the whole study, not just this receptor: Enrichment of TRBV06-family usage was observed among the top patient clones (8/27) relative to healthy controls (2/35). Data were not HLA-matched; higher clonality in CD4+ versus CD8+ T-LGLL could reflect the relatively small sample size. The main leukemic clonotypes were found to be private to each patient, although approximately 26% of the main leukemic clonotypes were detected at low frequency in the non-leukemic repertoires of other patients. CD4-sorted patient repertoires appeared more clonal than healthy CD4+ repertoires, and this difference persisted after removing the putative leukemic clones.

The sequencing sample was made of CD4+ T cells from blood buffy coats. The receptor was isolated from a human donor in good health. The receptor chain draws on TRBV29-1 and TRBJ2-1; the D segment cannot be called with confidence. The DNA reads as follows: TGCAGCGCCCCGGGCAAAGGGCGGAAGAACAATGAGCAGTTCTTC. Translated, this gives CSAPGKGRKNNEQFF.